This TCR beta chain comes out of a study of molecular identifiers for immune sequencing clone quantification. MiXCR, run by TCRdb on the PCR reads, gives a single entry per CDR3 protein. Among approximately 320,000 distinct CDR3 sequences listed, about a quarter were seen once. This clonotype has a handful of counts. The length of the CDR3 is 17 residues. The V gene's germline CDR1 is MNHEY and CDR2 SVGEGT. V was pared by 2 bases and J by 7 bases, with 7 bases of the junction left unmatched. What was sequenced was naive CD8+ T cells from blood, with Jurkat cell RNA spiked in. The sample's subset: FACS-sorted CD8+CD4-CCR7+CD45RA+ naive T cells. This chain joins TRBV6-2 or TRBV6-3 and TRBJ2-1; 14 nucleotides match TRBD2. This receptor was identified in a human donor in good health. Some libraries in this study had Jurkat cell RNA spiked in. The CDR3 loop reads CASSYRRTSGRSNEQFF. The CDR3, as DNA: TGTGCCAGCAGTTACCGGAGGACTAGCGGGAGGTCGAATGAGCAGTTCTTC.